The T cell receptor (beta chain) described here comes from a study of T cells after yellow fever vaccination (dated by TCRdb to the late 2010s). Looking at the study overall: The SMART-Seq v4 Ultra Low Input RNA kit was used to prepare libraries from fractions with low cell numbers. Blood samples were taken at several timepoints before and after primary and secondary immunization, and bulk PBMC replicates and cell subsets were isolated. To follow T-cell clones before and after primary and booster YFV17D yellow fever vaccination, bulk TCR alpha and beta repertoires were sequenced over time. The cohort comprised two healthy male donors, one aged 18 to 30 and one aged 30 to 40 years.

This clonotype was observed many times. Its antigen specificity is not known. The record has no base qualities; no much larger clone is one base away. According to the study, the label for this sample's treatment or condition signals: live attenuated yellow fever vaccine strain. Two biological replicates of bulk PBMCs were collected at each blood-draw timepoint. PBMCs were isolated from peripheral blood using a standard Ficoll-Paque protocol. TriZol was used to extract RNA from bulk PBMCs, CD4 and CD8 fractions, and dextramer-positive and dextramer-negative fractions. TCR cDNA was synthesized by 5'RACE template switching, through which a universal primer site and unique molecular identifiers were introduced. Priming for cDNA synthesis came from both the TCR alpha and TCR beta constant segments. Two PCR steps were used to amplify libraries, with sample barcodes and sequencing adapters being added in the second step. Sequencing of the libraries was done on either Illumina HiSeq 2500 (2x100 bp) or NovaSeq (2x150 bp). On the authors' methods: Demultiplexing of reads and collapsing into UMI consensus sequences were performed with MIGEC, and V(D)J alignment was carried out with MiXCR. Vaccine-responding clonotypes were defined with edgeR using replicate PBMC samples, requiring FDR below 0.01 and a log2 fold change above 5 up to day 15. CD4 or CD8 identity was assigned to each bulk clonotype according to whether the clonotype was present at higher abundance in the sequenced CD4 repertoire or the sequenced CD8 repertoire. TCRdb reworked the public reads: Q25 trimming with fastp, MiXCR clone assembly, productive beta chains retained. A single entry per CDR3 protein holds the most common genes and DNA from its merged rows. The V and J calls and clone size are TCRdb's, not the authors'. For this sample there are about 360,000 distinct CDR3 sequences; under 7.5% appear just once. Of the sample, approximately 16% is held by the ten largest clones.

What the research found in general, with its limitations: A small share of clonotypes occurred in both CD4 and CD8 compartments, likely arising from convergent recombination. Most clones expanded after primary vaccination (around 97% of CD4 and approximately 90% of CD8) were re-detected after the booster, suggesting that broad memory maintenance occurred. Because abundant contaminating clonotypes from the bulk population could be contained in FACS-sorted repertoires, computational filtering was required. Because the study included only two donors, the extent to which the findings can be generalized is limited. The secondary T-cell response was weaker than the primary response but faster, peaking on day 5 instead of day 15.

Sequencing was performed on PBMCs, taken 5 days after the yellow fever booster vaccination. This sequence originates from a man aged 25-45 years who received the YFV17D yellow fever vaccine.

The CDR3 here reads CASSLGMNTEAFF. The nucleotide sequence reads TGTGCCAGCAGCTTAGGGATGAACACTGAAGCTTTCTTT. This chain joins TRBV7-8 to TRBJ1-1, with the identity of the D gene unclear. CDR1 SGHVS and CDR2 FQNEAQ were looked up in the germline V gene. The V end loses 1 base and the J end loses 0 bases, and a stretch of 3 bases separates them. The cysteine opens and the phenylalanine closes a CDR3 of 13 amino acids. Only the CDR3 DNA is retained, 39 bases long and in frame from the first base.